Below, 9 T cell receptor beta chains from the same sample are listed, as sequenced in a study of T cells after somatic rescue of genetic block. Sequenced by immunoSEQ multiplex PCR; TCRdb stores in-frame clones only, minus some. The sample holds approximately 71,000 clones, 80% to 95% seen once. The sample was peripheral blood mononuclear cells (PBMCs). All receptors come from a man in his forties or fifties.

The chain has TRBV19 and TRBJ2-3; 7 bases match TRBD1. Germline loops: CDR1 LNHDA, CDR2 SQIVND (reference sequence). The CDR3 extends over 16 amino acids. The V gene end was trimmed by 4 bases and the J gene end by 4 bases; junction bases not matched to a gene: 11. The CDR3 nucleotides are TGTGCCAGTAGTACCCCGGGACAGTTTTTGTCAGATACGCAGTATTTT. This gives the protein CASSTPGQFLSDTQYF.

This sequence joins TRBV4-3 and TRBJ2-7; 8 bases align to TRBD2. CDR3 length equals 17 residues. Germline CDR1 LGHNA, CDR2 YSLEER. The junction had 14 bases not matched to a gene; V was cut back by 3 bases and J by 4 bases. CDR3 sequence: CASSQREGVSGTYEQYF. In DNA form, the CDR3 reads TGCGCCAGCAGCCAGAGGGAAGGGGTTAGCGGGACTTACGAGCAGTACTTC.

The CDR3 protein is CASNPWGVVTEAFF. In DNA, the CDR3 is TGTGCCAGCAACCCGTGGGGGGTTGTCACTGAAGCTTTCTTT. The chain is built from TRBV28 and TRBJ1-1; a possible D gene is TRBD1 (5 bases). The CDR3 is 14 residues long. Germline V gene sequence: CDR1 MDHEN, CDR2 SYDVKM. With 7 bases removed from V and 4 bases from J, the gap between germline ends came to 16 bases.

The chain combines TRBV21-1 with TRBJ2-7; the DNA was not used to check the table's D call, TRBD2. TRBV21-1 is recorded as a pseudogene. The CDR3 length is 14 residues. In DNA form, the CDR3 reads TGTGCCAGCAGCAAGCGGGAGACCTCCTACGAGCAGTACTTC. Amino acids: CASSKRETSYEQYF.

The chain recombines TRBV5-5 with TRBJ1-2, with TRBD1 as a possible D gene (5 bases). This CDR3 region has 14 residues. Germline lookup yields CDR1 SGHKS and CDR2 YYEKEE (reference sequence). With 6 bases removed from V and 3 bases from J, the gap between germline ends came to 15 bases. The CDR3 region has the DNA TGTGCCAGCATTCTAGGGTTAGGGGACTATGGCTACACCTTC. This sequence encodes CASILGLGDYGYTF. The full variable domain, with the rest looked up from reference TRBV5-5 and TRBJ1-2, is DAGVTQSPTHLIKTRGQQVTLRCSPISGHKSVSWYQQVLGQGPQFIFQYYEKEERGRGNFPDRFSARQFPNYSSELNVNALLLGDSALYLCASILGLGDYGYTFGSGTRLTVV.

V gene TRBV18 combines with J gene TRBJ2-5, with D unclear. There are 13 residues in the CDR3. In germline, CDR1 is KGHSH, CDR2 LQKENI. V dropped 0 bases and J dropped 3 bases, with 5 bases sitting between them. The CDR3 DNA sequence: TGTGCCAGCTCACCACCGTCGGAAGAGACCCAGTACTTC. Its translation: CASSPPSEETQYF.

This sequence joins TRBV9 and TRBJ1-4, with D possibly being TRBD1 (5 bases). Germline assignment: CDR1 SGDLS and CDR2 YYNGEE. V lost 0 bases, J lost 5 bases, and 5 bases lay in between. The CDR3 is 13 amino acids. In nucleotides, the CDR3 is TGTGCCAGCAGCGTAGGACAGAATGAAAAACTGTTTTTT. This translates into CASSVGQNEKLFF.

The chain carries TRBV18 and TRBJ2-7; 9 bases are shared with TRBD1. The CDR3 has 14 residues. The trim removed 3 bases at V and 3 bases at J, leaving 3 bases unmatched. The germline gives CDR1 KGHSH, CDR2 LQKENI. CDR3 in amino acids: CASSPPGQGYEQYF. Here the CDR3 DNA reads TGTGCCAGCTCACCTCCGGGACAGGGCTACGAGCAGTACTTC. Based on the CDR3 plus reference TRBV18 and TRBJ2-7, the full variable domain is NAGVMQNPRHLVRRRGQEARLRCSPMKGHSHVYWYRQLPEEGLKFMVYLQKENIIDESGMPKERFSAEFPKEGPSILRIQQVVRGDSAAYFCASSPPGQGYEQYFGPGTRLTVT.

The chain combines TRBV7-2 with TRBJ1-1; 7 bases match TRBD1. V shed 5 bases and J 3 bases; nucleotides not matched to a gene: 3. The CDR3 extends over 13 amino acids. Germline loops: CDR1 SGHTA, CDR2 FQGNSA. The CDR3 loop reads CASSRQGYTEAFF. CDR3 in DNA: TGTGCCAGCAGCCGACAGGGATACACTGAAGCTTTCTTT.